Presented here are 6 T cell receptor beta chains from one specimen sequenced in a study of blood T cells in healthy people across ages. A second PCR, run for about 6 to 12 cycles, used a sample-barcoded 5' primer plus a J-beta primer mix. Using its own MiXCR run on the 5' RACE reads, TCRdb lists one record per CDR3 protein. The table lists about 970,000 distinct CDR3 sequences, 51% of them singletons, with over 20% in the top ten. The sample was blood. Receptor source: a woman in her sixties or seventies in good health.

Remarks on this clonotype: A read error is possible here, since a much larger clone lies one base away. CDR3 loop: CASSVGSASYGCTF. The CDR3 bases are TGTGCCAGCAGCGTAGGGTCGGCAAGCTATGGCTGCACCTTC. This chain uses TRBV9 with TRBJ1-2; D unclear. Germline V gene lookup returns CDR1 SGDLS and CDR2 YYNGEE. The CDR3 totals 14 residues.

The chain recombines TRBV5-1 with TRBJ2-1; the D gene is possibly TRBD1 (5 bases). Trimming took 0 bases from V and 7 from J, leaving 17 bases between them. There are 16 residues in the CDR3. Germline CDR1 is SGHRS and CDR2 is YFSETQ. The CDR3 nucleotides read TGCGCCAGCAGCTTGGGGGTCGGCAGGGTACGAAATGAGCAGTTCTTC. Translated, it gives CASSLGVGRVRNEQFF.

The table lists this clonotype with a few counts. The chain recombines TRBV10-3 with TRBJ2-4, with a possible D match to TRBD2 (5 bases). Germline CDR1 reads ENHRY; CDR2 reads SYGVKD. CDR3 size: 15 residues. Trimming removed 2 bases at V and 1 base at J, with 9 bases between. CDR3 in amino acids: CAISEADYAKNIQYF. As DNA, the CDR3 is TGTGCCATCAGTGAGGCAGACTATGCCAAAAACATTCAGTACTTC.

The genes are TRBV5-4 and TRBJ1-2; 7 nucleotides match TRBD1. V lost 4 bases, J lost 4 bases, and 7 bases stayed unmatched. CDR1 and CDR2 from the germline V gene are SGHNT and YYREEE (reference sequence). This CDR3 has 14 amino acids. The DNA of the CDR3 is TGTGCCAGCAGCAAGACAGGGATATTCTATGGCTACACCTTC. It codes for CASSKTGIFYGYTF.

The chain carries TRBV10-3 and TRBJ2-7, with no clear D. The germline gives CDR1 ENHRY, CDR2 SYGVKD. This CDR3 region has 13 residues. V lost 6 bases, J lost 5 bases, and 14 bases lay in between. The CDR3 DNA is TGTGCCATCAGAGGGATCGAAGCCCACGAGCAGTACTTC. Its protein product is CAIRGIEAHEQYF.

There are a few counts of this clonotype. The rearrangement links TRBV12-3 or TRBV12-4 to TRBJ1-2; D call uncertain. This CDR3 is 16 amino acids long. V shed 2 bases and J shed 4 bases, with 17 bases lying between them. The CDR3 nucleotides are TGTGCCAGCAGTTTACGGAGTAGCCTCTCAATCTATGGCTACACCTTC. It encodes CASSLRSSLSIYGYTF.